These 29 T cell receptor beta chains came from one sample sequenced in a study of CD8 T cells in Susac syndrome. The authors reverse transcribed about 0.45 to 1 ug RNA with random hexamers. Via MiXCR, TCRdb re-called the immunoSEQ multiplex PCR reads, giving one row per CDR3 protein. Here the sample spans about 90,000 distinct CDR3 sequences, roughly 96% being singletons. The material sequenced was CD8+ T cells from PBMCs. These receptors all come from a human donor with Susac syndrome.

The V gene is TRBV5-1, the J gene TRBJ1-5, with unresolved D. The CDR3 is 13 residues long. V lost 3 bases, J lost 2 bases, and 6 bases lay in between. In germline, CDR1 is SGHRS, CDR2 YFSETQ. This chain's CDR3 is CASSSGGNQPQHF. The CDR3 DNA is TGCGCCAGCAGCTCCGGGGGCAATCAGCCCCAGCATTTT.

The count of this clonotype is one. The chain joins TRBV29-1 to TRBJ2-1; 8 bases line up with TRBD2. CDR1 and CDR2 (germline): SQVTM, ANQGSEA. CDR3 size: 13 residues. Trimming cost V 3 bases and J 7 bases; bases outside gene matches: 5. Here the CDR3 DNA reads TGCAGCGTTGATGGGGCGGGGGGAAATGAGCAGTTCTTC. Translation gives CSVDGAGGNEQFF.

The chain uses TRBV5-1 and TRBJ1-2; D is undetermined. Trimming pared 5 bases from V and 2 bases from J, leaving 10 bases between. The germline CDR1 and CDR2 sequences are SGHRS and YFSETQ. The CDR3 has 13 amino acids. The CDR3 here is CASSPGSNYGYTF. In DNA, the CDR3 is TGCGCCAGCAGTCCCGGGTCGAACTATGGCTACACCTTC.

This rearrangement joins TRBV4-3 to TRBJ2-7; D is uncertain. This CDR3 comprises 17 residues. CDR1 is LGHNA, CDR2 YSLEER, per germline. V lost 0 bases and J 2 bases, leaving 17 bases between the germline ends. The CDR3 sequence: CASSQDQAAPATYEQYF. DNA of the CDR3: TGCGCCAGCAGCCAAGATCAGGCAGCTCCTGCAACCTACGAGCAGTACTTC.

This chain connects TRBV4-1 to TRBJ2-3; no definite D call. Germline values: CDR1 MGHRA, CDR2 YSYEKL. Between the trimmed V and J ends, which lost 1 base and 2 bases, there was a span of 10 bases. This CDR3 comprises 15 residues. CDR3 sequence: CASSQAAVATDTQYF. The CDR3 DNA reads TGCGCCAGCAGCCAAGCTGCAGTAGCCACAGATACGCAGTATTTT.

Here the CDR3 reads CSARPFRSGANVLTF. CDR3 DNA sequence: TGCAGTGCTAGACCTTTCCGCTCTGGGGCCAACGTCCTGACTTTC. The chain is built from TRBV20-1 and TRBJ2-6; D gene unclear. Per the germline V gene, CDR1 is DFQATT and CDR2 is SNEGSKA (reference sequence). With 2 bases removed from V and 0 bases from J, the gap between germline ends came to 8 bases. CDR3 length: 15 residues.

V usage is TRBV30 and J usage is TRBJ1-4; 7 bases map to TRBD1. The trim removed 4 bases at V and 4 bases at J, leaving 6 bases unmatched. Per germline, CDR1 GTSNPN and CDR2 SVGIG (reference sequence). The length of the CDR3 is 14 residues. This CDR3 reads CAWNPQGVNEKLFF. CDR3 bases: TGTGCCTGGAATCCTCAGGGGGTTAATGAAAAACTGTTTTTT.

The chain is built from TRBV20-1 and TRBJ2-2; D not resolved. Germline V gene sequence: CDR1 DFQATT, CDR2 SNEGSKA (reference sequence). The CDR3 has 11 amino acids. The V end was cut by 6 bases, the J end by 7 bases, with 9 bases between. The CDR3 protein is CSAQIRGELFF. The CDR3 DNA reads as TGCAGTGCCCAGATTCGCGGGGAGCTGTTTTTT.

The chain uses TRBV9 and TRBJ2-2; D possibly matches TRBD1 or TRBD2 (6 bases each). The CDR3 length is 16 residues. V lost 1 base and J lost 5, with 15 bases in between. CDR1 SGDLS and CDR2 YYNGEE come from the germline V gene. The CDR3 spells CASSVSHREETGELFF. The CDR3 nucleotides read TGTGCCAGCAGCGTATCCCACAGGGAGGAGACCGGGGAGCTGTTTTTT.

The V call is TRBV29-1, the J call TRBJ1-4; 8 bases are a match to TRBD1. There are 15 residues in the CDR3. The V segment lost 7 bases and the J segment 12 bases; nucleotides outside the gene matches: 19. CDR1 and CDR2 from the germline V gene are SQVTM and ANQGSEA. The CDR3 nucleotides read TGCAGCGGGCTCAGGGGGCGTTTAGTTTATGGGGAACTGTTTTTT. Protein sequence: CSGLRGRLVYGELFF. Using reference TRBV29-1 and TRBJ1-4 for the parts outside the CDR3, the full variable domain is SAVISQKPSRDICQRGTSLTIQCQVDSQVTMMFWYRQQPGQSLTLIATANQGSEATYESGFVIDKFPISRPNLTFSTLTVSNMSPEDSSIYLCSGLRGRLVYGELFFGSGTQLSVL.

J is TRBJ2-3 and V is TRBV20-1; TRBD2 aligns across 9 bases. The CDR3 spans 16 residues. Trimming at V came to 2 bases and at J to 0 bases, leaving 6 bases not matched to a gene. Per germline, CDR1 DFQATT and CDR2 SNEGSKA (reference sequence). The CDR3 reads CSARRLAGISTDTQYF. The CDR3 DNA reads TGCAGTGCTAGAAGGCTAGCGGGGATTAGCACAGATACGCAGTATTTT.

V is TRBV5-6 and J is TRBJ2-7; no clear D gene. The CDR3 runs 12 residues. The germline V gene has CDR1 SGHDT and CDR2 YYEEEE. The ends were cut back, 4 bases at V and 2 bases at J, with 7 bases in the middle. CDR3 residues: CASSGPAYEQYF. For the CDR3, the DNA is TGTGCCAGCAGCGGCCCCGCCTACGAGCAGTACTTC.

J is TRBJ2-5 and V is TRBV29-1; 7 bases are a match to TRBD1. J lost 10 bases, V lost 8 bases, and 13 bases had no gene match. The length of the CDR3 is 12 residues. CDR1 and CDR2 (germline): SQVTM, ANQGSEA. CDR3 protein: CSPCALTGVQYF. In nucleotides, the CDR3 is TGCAGCCCCTGTGCCCTTACAGGGGTCCAGTACTTC. The full variable domain, in which reference TRBV29-1 and TRBJ2-5 provide the parts outside the CDR3, is SAVISQKPSRDICQRGTSLTIQCQVDSQVTMMFWYRQQPGQSLTLIATANQGSEATYESGFVIDKFPISRPNLTFSTLTVSNMSPEDSSIYLCSPCALTGVQYFGPGTRLLVL.

The V gene is TRBV6-2 or TRBV6-3, the J gene TRBJ2-3; tentative D call: TRBD2 (5 bases). The CDR3 is made up of 13 amino acids. V shed 7 bases and J shed 7 bases, with 15 bases lying between them. Germline values: CDR1 MNHEY, CDR2 SVGEGT. DNA of the CDR3: TGTGCCAGCACCGGACTGGGCACGAATACGCAGTATTTT. As protein: CASTGLGTNTQYF.

This chain links TRBV12-3 or TRBV12-4 with TRBJ2-5; no definite D call. The V gene lost 3 bases and the J gene lost 2 bases, with 7 bases spanning the gap. The CDR3 is 13 residues long. CDR3 sequence (DNA): TGTGCCAGCAGTTTGCGGTTACAAGAGACCCAGTACTTC. The encoded protein is CASSLRLQETQYF.

The V gene is TRBV5-4, the J gene TRBJ2-1, with D maybe TRBD1 (6 bases). Trimming stripped 2 bases from V and 0 bases from J, with 9 bases between. The CDR3 is 15 residues long. CDR1 and CDR2 from the germline V gene are SGHNT and YYREEE (reference sequence). The CDR3 sequence: CASSFTGLSYNEQFF. The DNA of the CDR3 is TGTGCCAGCAGCTTCACAGGGCTCTCCTACAATGAGCAGTTCTTC.

The V gene is TRBV29-1, the J gene TRBJ1-1; 8 nucleotides line up with TRBD1. Losses at the gene ends were 5 bases for V and 7 bases for J; bases not matched to a gene: 6. This CDR3 region has 12 residues. The germline V gene encodes CDR1 SQVTM and CDR2 ANQGSEA. This CDR3 is CSVLQGAGEAFF. The DNA of the CDR3 is TGCAGCGTTCTCCAGGGGGCCGGTGAAGCTTTCTTT.

The genes are TRBV12-3 or TRBV12-4 and TRBJ1-2; D is possibly TRBD1 (5 bases). This CDR3 contains 14 residues. V was shortened by 8 bases and J by 2 bases, with 15 bases between the two germline ends. The CDR3 DNA sequence: TGTGCCAGCGCCGCCGAGGGGTCGAACTATGGCTACACCTTC. This codes for CASAAEGSNYGYTF.

The chain uses TRBV19 and TRBJ2-1; TRBD2 is a possible D gene (5 bases). The end of the DNA fits TRBJ2-7 better, so the J call may be wrong. CDR1 is LNHDA, CDR2 SQIVND, per germline (reference sequence). The CDR3 is 12 residues long. The DNA of the CDR3 is TGTGCCAGTAGTTGGAGGACCTACGAGCAGTACTTC. Encoded protein: CASSWRTYEQYF.

V gene TRBV19 combines with J gene TRBJ2-1; 7 nucleotides align to TRBD1. Per germline, CDR1 LNHDA and CDR2 SQIVND (reference sequence). Trimming cost V 3 bases and J 6 bases; bases outside gene matches: 8. This CDR3 has 15 amino acids. CDR3 protein: CASSIDREGLNEQFF. DNA of the CDR3: TGTGCCAGTAGTATCGACAGGGAAGGGCTCAATGAGCAGTTCTTC.

The DNA for the CDR3 is TGTGCCACCAGCAGAGAAGGGGGAAATGAGCAGTTCTTC. Translation gives CATSREGGNEQFF. The chain carries TRBV15 and TRBJ2-1; D perhaps matches TRBD1 (6 bases). The V gene's germline CDR1 is LNHNV and CDR2 YYDKDF (reference sequence). V lost 0 bases, J lost 7 bases, and 7 bases lay in between. CDR3 length: 13 residues.

V gene TRBV15 combines with J gene TRBJ2-1; the D gene is possibly TRBD2 (5 bases). CDR3 length: 15 residues. Trimming took 3 bases from V and 2 from J, leaving 11 bases between them. Germline CDR1 LNHNV, CDR2 YYDKDF (reference sequence). CDR3 sequence: CATSSESGAYNEQFF. In nucleotides, the CDR3 is TGTGCCACCAGCAGTGAGTCCGGGGCCTACAATGAGCAGTTCTTC.

The chain uses TRBV20-1 and TRBJ2-2; 9 bases align to TRBD2. The CDR3 is 16 residues long. CDR1 is DFQATT and CDR2 is SNEGSKA in the germline V gene (reference sequence). The junction had 8 bases not matched to a gene; V was cut back by 6 bases and J by 0 bases. As DNA, the CDR3 is TGCAGTGCCCCCCCGGCGGGGGGGGCGAACACCGGGGAGCTGTTTTTT. Protein product: CSAPPAGGANTGELFF.

V gene TRBV20-1 combines with J gene TRBJ1-6; D gene uncertain. Trimming removed 3 bases at V and 10 bases at J, with 13 bases between. Germline CDR1 reads DFQATT; CDR2 reads SNEGSKA (reference sequence). This CDR3 is 13 amino acids long. CDR3 in amino acids: CSARGTVSSPLHF. The CDR3 nucleotides are TGCAGTGCTAGGGGAACAGTCAGCTCACCCCTCCACTTT.

This clonotype is a singleton in its sample. The chain is built from TRBV5-1 and TRBJ2-3; D may be TRBD1 or TRBD2 (5 bases each). In germline, CDR1 is SGHRS, CDR2 YFSETQ. This CDR3 comprises 14 residues. V dropped 9 bases and J dropped 4 bases, with 18 bases sitting between them. This CDR3 reads CATQWQGEADTQYF. CDR3 coding DNA: TGCGCCACCCAATGGCAGGGAGAAGCAGATACGCAGTATTTT.

The J gene is TRBJ1-2, the V gene TRBV12-3 or TRBV12-4; 11 bases line up with TRBD1. V shed 0 bases and J 6 bases; nucleotides not matched to a gene: 3. This CDR3 region has 15 residues. The CDR3 DNA reads as TGTGCCAGCAGTTTAGCAGGACAGGGGGCGAATGGCTACACCTTC. It is translated as CASSLAGQGANGYTF.

The gene calls are TRBV7-6 and TRBJ2-3; D gene ambiguous. Per germline, CDR1 SGHVS and CDR2 FNYEAQ. This CDR3 spans 16 amino acids. Between the trimmed V and J ends, which lost 7 bases and 0 bases, there was a span of 17 bases. DNA of the CDR3: TGTGCCAGCACCGGCCGAGACGGGTCTAGCACAGATACGCAGTATTTT. Translated: CASTGRDGSSTDTQYF.

The V gene is TRBV25-1, the J gene TRBJ2-7; 12 nucleotides agree with TRBD1. Trimming at V came to 1 base and at J to 7 bases, leaving 11 bases not matched to a gene. CDR1 and CDR2 from the germline V gene are MGHDK and SYGVNS. This CDR3 has 17 amino acids. The chain's CDR3 is CASSESGQGAADWEQYF. CDR3 DNA sequence: TGTGCCAGCAGTGAATCGGGACAGGGGGCCGCTGACTGGGAGCAGTACTTC.

The chain employs TRBV29-1 and TRBJ1-2; D unresolved. Trimming pared 3 bases from V and 3 bases from J, leaving 11 bases between. The CDR3 spans 13 residues. The V gene's germline CDR1 is SQVTM and CDR2 ANQGSEA. The CDR3 sequence is CSVDVGYDYGYTF. CDR3 bases: TGCAGCGTTGATGTCGGGTACGACTATGGCTACACCTTC.